What follows is one TCR beta chain and its context. The CDR3 sequence is 11 residues long. V was cut by 6 bases and J by 8 bases, with 8 bases left in between. Germline-derived CDR1 and CDR2 are WNHNN and SYGVQD (reference sequence). Libraries were prepared by immunoSEQ multiplex PCR; TCRdb keeps only in-frame clonotypes and omits some of them. The sample has just under 550,000 clones, around 78% seen once. The data stem from a study of shared T cell receptors in the human thymus. The same sample was also studied in work on human thymus T cells. Turning to that study: Repertoires sampled from thymus and blood appeared biased in V and J gene usage.

This clonotype was obtained from a boy in the first two years of life with a congenital heart defect. The J gene is TRBJ2-1, the V gene TRBV10-1, with unresolved D. What was sequenced was thymocytes. This chain's CDR3 is CASSDWDEQFF. The CDR3 DNA is TGCGCCAGCAGCGACTGGGATGAGCAGTTCTTC.